One sample yielded the 8 T cell receptor beta chains listed below, sequenced in a study of blood T cells in healthy people across ages. Primed by a sample-barcoded 5' primer and a J-beta primer mix, a second PCR proceeded for roughly 6 to 12 cycles. One entry per CDR3 protein results from TCRdb running MiXCR on the 5' RACE reads. This table has about 1.6 million distinct CDR3 sequences, about 32% appearing once. Specimen: blood. All receptors come from a woman in her twenties or thirties in good health.

There are a few counts of this clonotype. This chain uses TRBV10-3 with TRBJ2-5; 10 nucleotides agree with TRBD1. Judging by the DNA end, TRBJ2-7 fits better; the J call may be wrong. Germline V gene lookup returns CDR1 ENHRY and CDR2 SYGVKD. The CDR3 sequence is 15 residues long. Here the CDR3 reads CAISERTGGWYEQYF. The CDR3 nucleotides read TGTGCCATCAGTGAGCGGACAGGGGGGTGGTACGAGCAGTACTTC.

J is TRBJ2-6 and V is TRBV5-1; D remains ambiguous. Germline V CDR1 and CDR2: SGHRS, YFSETQ. The CDR3 extends over 17 amino acids. V gave up 3 bases and J gave up 2 bases, with 15 bases separating them. CDR3 coding DNA: TGCGCCAGCAGCTCCGGTTCAATGGCGCCTGGGGCCAACGTCCTGACTTTC. It yields the protein CASSSGSMAPGANVLTF.

The rearrangement joins TRBV15 to TRBJ2-1, with D possibly matching TRBD2 (7 bases). The CDR3 runs to 14 residues. The V gene's germline CDR1 is LNHNV and CDR2 YYDKDF (reference sequence). The V end was cut by 5 bases, the J end by 9 bases, with 17 bases between. In DNA, the CDR3 is TGTGCCACCAGCGCACAAGGGGGGGCGGGTGAGCAGTTCTTC. This codes for CATSAQGGAGEQFF.

This clonotype was detected a few times. The genes are TRBV10-3 and TRBJ2-1, with a possible D match to TRBD2 (6 bases). The germline gives CDR1 ENHRY, CDR2 SYGVKD. Trimming left V 4 bases short and J 10 bases short, with 17 bases between. The CDR3 has 14 amino acids. CDR3 residues: CAISGTRDFLEQFF. Here the CDR3 DNA reads TGTGCCATCAGTGGGACACGGGACTTCCTGGAGCAGTTCTTC.

For this clonotype: Since the CDR3 does not end with the conserved phenylalanine or tryptophan, this likely comes from a read error. The chain links TRBV3-1 to TRBJ2-5, with TRBD2 as a possible D gene (6 bases). The end of the DNA fits TRBJ2-7 better, so the J call may be wrong. CDR1 and CDR2 from the germline V gene are LGHDT and YNNKEL (reference sequence). The CDR3 is made up of 15 amino acids. The CDR3 DNA sequence: TGTGCCAGCAGCCAATATGTGGGAGGAAGCGACGAGCAGTACTGC. This codes for CASSQYVGGSDEQYC.

This chain joins TRBV15 and TRBJ1-1; the D is unclear. The length of the CDR3 is 14 residues. Germline V gene data show CDR1 as LNHNV and CDR2 as YYDKDF (reference sequence). The V and J ends lost 0 bases and 9 bases respectively, with 14 bases between them. CDR3 amino acids: CATSRDLREEKAFF. CDR3 nucleotides: TGTGCCACCAGCAGAGATCTCCGGGAGGAGAAAGCTTTCTTT.

The chain combines TRBV5-5 with TRBJ1-1; 7 nucleotides align to TRBD1. J gave up 5 bases and V 4 bases, and 11 bases lay outside the gene matches. This CDR3 region has 15 residues. CDR1 and CDR2 from the germline V gene are SGHKS and YYEKEE (reference sequence). The CDR3 spells CASSRSRQGGTEAFF. In nucleotides, the CDR3 is TGTGCCAGCAGCCGGTCGAGACAGGGCGGGACTGAAGCTTTCTTT.

The table lists this clonotype with a few counts. The chain couples TRBV5-1 to TRBJ2-5; no reliable D call. Germline CDR1 and CDR2: SGHRS and YFSETQ. Trimming removed 2 bases from V and 2 bases from J, with 10 bases in between. The CDR3 loop spans 14 amino acids. Here the CDR3 reads CASSFLRAQETQYF. DNA of the CDR3: TGCGCCAGCAGCTTCCTACGTGCACAAGAGACCCAGTACTTC.